The rows below give T cell receptor beta chains drawn from one sample of a study of T cells in Graves' hyperthyroidism and ophthalmopathy. MiXCR, applied by TCRdb to the multiplex PCR reads, yields one record per CDR3 protein. The sample holds about 560,000 distinct CDR3 sequences, more than 45% seen once. Material for sequencing was peripheral blood or thyroid tissue (not recorded which). The receptor set was obtained from a woman between 18 and 29 years old with Graves' hyperthyroidism. CDR3s leave out the opening cysteine and the closing phenylalanine or tryptophan. The size entry is marked missing in some rows and otherwise reads once, few, many or a size class.

v_call clone_size cdr3_aa
TRBV10-2 NA ASVDSPEVYNSPLH
TRBV15 NA ATSSRFGVLWEAF
TRBV2 NA ASRPTGVETQY
TRBV29-1 many SVRMAGAF
TRBV29-1 NA SVEEGRTDEQF
TRBV20-1 NA RGLAKHNGELF
TRBV19 NA ASSPNVGT
TRBV7-9 NA ASSPGGQGANGNQPQH
TRBV7-3 few ASSLVGQGAVETQY
TRBV20-1 few SARWVNTEAF
TRBV7-7 many AVRGPRAYGYT
TRBV2 few ASGRESHNSPLH
TRBV7-2 NA ASSLRPQNRGAEAF
TRBV24-1 many ATSEGTSVYEQY
TRBV20-1 NA SASAGQGHTEAF
TRBV9 few ASSQPRTGVRTEAF
TRBV9 NA ASSQELAVARETQY
TRBV7-9 NA ASSSGTSELYEQY
TRBV2 NA ASEIGTGASMSYT
TRBV2 once ASIKQKDDVYEQY